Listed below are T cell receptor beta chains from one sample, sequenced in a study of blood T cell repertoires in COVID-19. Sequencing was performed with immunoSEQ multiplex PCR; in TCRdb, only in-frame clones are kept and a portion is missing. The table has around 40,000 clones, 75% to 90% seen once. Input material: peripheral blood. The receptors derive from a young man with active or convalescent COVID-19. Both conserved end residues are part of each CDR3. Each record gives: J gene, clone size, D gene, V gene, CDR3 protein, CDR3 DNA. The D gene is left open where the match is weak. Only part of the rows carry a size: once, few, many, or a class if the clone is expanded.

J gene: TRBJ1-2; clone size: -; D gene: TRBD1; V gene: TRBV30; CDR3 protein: CAWSGTGGPNLNYGYTF; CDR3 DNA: TGTGCCTGGAGTGGGACAGGGGGCCCCAATTTGAACTATGGCTACACCTTC
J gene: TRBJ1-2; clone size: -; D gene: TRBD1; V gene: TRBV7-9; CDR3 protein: CASSLEGASLIYGYTF; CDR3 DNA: TGTGCCAGCAGCTTAGAGGGGGCGAGTCTGATCTATGGCTACACCTTC
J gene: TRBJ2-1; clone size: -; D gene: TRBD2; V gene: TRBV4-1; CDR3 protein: CASSARLADYNEQFF; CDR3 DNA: TGCGCCAGCAGCGCCCGACTAGCGGACTACAATGAGCAGTTCTTC
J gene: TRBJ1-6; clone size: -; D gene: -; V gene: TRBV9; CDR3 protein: CASSPSGGGDYNSPLHF; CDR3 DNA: TGTGCCAGCAGCCCCTCAGGAGGGGGGGATTATAATTCACCCCTCCACTTT
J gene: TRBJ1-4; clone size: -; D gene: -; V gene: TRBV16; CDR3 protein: CASSQYRDEKLFF; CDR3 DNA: TGTGCCAGCAGCCAATACAGGGATGAAAAACTGTTTTTT
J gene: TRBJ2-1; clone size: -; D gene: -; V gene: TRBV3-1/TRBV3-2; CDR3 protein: CASSSPGTSYNEQFF; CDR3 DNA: TGTGCCAGCAGCTCTCCCGGGACAAGCTACAATGAGCAGTTCTTC
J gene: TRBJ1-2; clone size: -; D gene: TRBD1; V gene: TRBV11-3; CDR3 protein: CASSATTGVDGYTF; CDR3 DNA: TGTGCCAGCAGCGCCACGACAGGGGTGGATGGCTACACCTTC
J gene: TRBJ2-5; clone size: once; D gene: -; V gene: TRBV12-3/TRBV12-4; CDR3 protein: CASSFRVQETQYF; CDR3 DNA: TGTGCCAGCAGTTTTCGGGTTCAAGAGACCCAGTACTTC
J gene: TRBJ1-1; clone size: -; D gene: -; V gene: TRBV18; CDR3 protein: CASSRPGWSTEAFF; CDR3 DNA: TGTGCCAGCTCCCGCCCGGGTTGGAGCACTGAAGCTTTCTTT
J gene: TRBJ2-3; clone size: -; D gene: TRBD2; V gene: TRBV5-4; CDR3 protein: CASNLAGVSHTQYF; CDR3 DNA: TGTGCCAGCAACCTAGCGGGAGTAAGTCATACGCAGTATTTT
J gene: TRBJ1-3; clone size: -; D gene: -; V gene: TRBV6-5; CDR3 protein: CASSNGGSGNTIYF; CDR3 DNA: TGTGCCAGCAGCAATGGAGGCTCTGGAAACACCATATATTTT
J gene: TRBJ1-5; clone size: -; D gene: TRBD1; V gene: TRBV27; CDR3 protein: CASRRQGVPSQPQHF; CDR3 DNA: TGTGCCAGCAGAAGACAGGGGGTCCCAAGTCAGCCCCAGCATTTT
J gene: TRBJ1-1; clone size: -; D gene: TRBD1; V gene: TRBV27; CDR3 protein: CASRGRGQYSTEAFF; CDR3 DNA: TGTGCCAGCCGCGGGAGGGGGCAGTATAGCACTGAAGCTTTCTTT
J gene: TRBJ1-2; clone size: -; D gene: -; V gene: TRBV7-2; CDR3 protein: CASSLVDRQYGYGYTF; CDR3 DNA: TGTGCCAGCAGCTTAGTGGACAGACAATATGGCTATGGCTACACCTTC
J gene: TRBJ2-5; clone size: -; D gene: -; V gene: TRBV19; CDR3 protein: CASSIKGETQYF; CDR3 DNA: TGTGCCAGTAGTATTAAGGGGGAGACCCAGTACTTC
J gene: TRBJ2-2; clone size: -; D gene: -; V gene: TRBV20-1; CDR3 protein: CSASSGPDSGELFF; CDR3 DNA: TGCAGTGCTAGTTCAGGACCGGACTCCGGGGAGCTGTTTTTT
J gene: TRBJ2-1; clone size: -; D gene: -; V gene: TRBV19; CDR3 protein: CASSQGIYNEQFF; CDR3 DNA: TGTGCCAGTAGCCAGGGAATATACAATGAGCAGTTCTTC
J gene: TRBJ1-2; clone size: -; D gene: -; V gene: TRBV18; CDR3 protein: CASSPSSSINYGYTF; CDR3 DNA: TGTGCCAGCTCACCTAGCAGCTCTATTAACTATGGCTACACCTTC
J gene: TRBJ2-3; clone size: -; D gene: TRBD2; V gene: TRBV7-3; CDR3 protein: CASSYLSGSQDTQYF; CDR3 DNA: TGTGCCAGCAGCTACCTCAGCGGGAGCCAAGATACGCAGTATTTT
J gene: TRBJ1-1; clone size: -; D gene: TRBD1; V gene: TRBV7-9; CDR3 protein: CASSLWDRGANTEAFF; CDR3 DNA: TGTGCCAGCAGCTTATGGGACAGGGGGGCGAACACTGAAGCTTTCTTT
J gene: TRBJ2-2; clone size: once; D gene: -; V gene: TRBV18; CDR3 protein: CASSRRQGSAGELFF; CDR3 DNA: TGTGCCAGCTCACGTCGGCAGGGGAGCGCCGGGGAGCTGTTTTTT
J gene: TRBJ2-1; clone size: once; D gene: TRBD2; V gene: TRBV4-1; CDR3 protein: CASSLAGGSEQFF; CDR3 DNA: TGCGCCAGCAGCCTAGCGGGAGGCAGTGAGCAGTTCTTC
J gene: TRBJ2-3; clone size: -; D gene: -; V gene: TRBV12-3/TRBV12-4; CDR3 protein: CASRQGSTDTQYF; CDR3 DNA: TGTGCCAGCAGACAGGGAAGCACAGATACGCAGTATTTT
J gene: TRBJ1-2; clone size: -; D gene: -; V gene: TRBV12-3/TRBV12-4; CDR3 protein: CASSTGLDYGYTF; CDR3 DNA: TGTGCCAGCAGTACAGGACTAGACTATGGCTACACCTTC
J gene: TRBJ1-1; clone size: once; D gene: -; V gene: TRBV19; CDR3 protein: CASWGGSLGKTEAFF; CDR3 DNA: TGTGCCAGCTGGGGGGGATCTTTAGGGAAGACTGAAGCTTTCTTT
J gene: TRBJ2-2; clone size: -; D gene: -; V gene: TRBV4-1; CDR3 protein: CASSQFGSTGTGELFF; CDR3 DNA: TGCGCCAGCAGCCAATTCGGGAGTACTGGGACCGGGGAGCTGTTTTTT
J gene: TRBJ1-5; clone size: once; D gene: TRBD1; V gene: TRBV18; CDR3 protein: CASSGTGRDQPQHF; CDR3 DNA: TGTGCCAGCTCAGGGACAGGGCGGGACCAGCCCCAGCATTTT
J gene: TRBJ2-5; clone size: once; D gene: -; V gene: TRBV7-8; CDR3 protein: CASSLALYPPGTQYF; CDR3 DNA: TGTGCCAGCAGCTTAGCGCTGTACCCCCCAGGGACCCAGTACTTC